The following is a T cell receptor beta chain sequence with its context. This specimen includes other DNA sequences encoding the same CDR3. The data originate from a study of shared clonotypes between healthy human individuals. Profiled with immunoSEQ multiplex PCR; TCRdb holds only in-frame clones, not every one. The repertoire includes over 2 million clones, around 95% of them detected once, and 0.1% to 0.15% sits in the top ten. What was sequenced was naive CD4+ T cells sorted from blood. The subset denotes: CD45RA+ positively selected. This clonotype was obtained from a man between 18 and 29 years old in good health.

CDR3 in DNA: TGCGCCAGCAGCCTTAGCGGGGGCTACAATGAGCAGTTCTTC. As protein: CASSLSGGYNEQFF. V usage is TRBV5-1 and J usage is TRBJ2-1; 9 bases map to TRBD2. This CDR3 spans 14 amino acids. Germline loops: CDR1 SGHRS, CDR2 YFSETQ. With V trimmed by 4 bases and J by 3 bases, 2 bases remained unmatched.